The entry that follows covers one TCR beta chain sequence. Some clones are missing from TCRdb's copy, which holds only in-frame ones; the method was immunoSEQ multiplex PCR. The sample consists of some 98,000 clones, around 90% of them appearing once. The data are from a study of OX40 agonist ivuxolimab in advanced cancers. The investigators sampled blood at baseline, at cycle 4 day 1, and at cycle 7 day 1. The CDR3 totals 13 residues. The germline V and J ends were trimmed by 7 bases and 5 bases, with 12 bases remaining between them. Germline lookup yields CDR1 MNHNS and CDR2 SASEGT. The J gene is TRBJ1-5, the V gene TRBV6-1; D possibly corresponds to TRBD1 (5 bases). Sequences were derived from CD4+ or CD8+ T cells sorted from blood, sampled in a trial of the OX40 agonist ivuxolimab. This clonotype originated in an adult with an advanced solid tumor such as melanoma, head and neck, liver or kidney cancer. CDR3 in amino acids: CASNRDSDQPQHF. The DNA of the CDR3 is TGTGCCAGCAACCGCGACAGTGATCAGCCCCAGCATTTT.